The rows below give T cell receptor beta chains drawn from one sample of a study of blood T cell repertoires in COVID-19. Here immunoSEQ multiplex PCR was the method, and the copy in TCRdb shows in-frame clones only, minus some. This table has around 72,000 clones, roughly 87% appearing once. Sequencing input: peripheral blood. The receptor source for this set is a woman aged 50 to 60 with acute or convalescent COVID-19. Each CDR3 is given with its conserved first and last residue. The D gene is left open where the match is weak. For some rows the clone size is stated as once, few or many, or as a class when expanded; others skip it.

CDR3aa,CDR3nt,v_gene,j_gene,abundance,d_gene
CASSLSTQPQHF,TGTGCCAGCAGTTTATCTACCCAGCCCCAGCATTTT,TRBV28,TRBJ1-5,few,NA
CASSQTGFSGVETQYF,TGTGCCAGCAGCCAAACCGGTTTTAGCGGGGTAGAGACCCAGTACTTC,TRBV11-3,TRBJ2-5,NA,TRBD2
CASSLSRANTEAFF,TGTGCCAGCAGTTTAAGCAGGGCGAACACTGAAGCTTTCTTT,TRBV27,TRBJ1-1,few,NA
CASSLTSETYNEQFF,TGCGCCAGCAGTCTTACTAGCGAGACCTACAATGAGCAGTTCTTC,TRBV4-1,TRBJ2-1,NA,TRBD2
CASSQGKDQPQHF,TGTGCCAGTAGTCAGGGTAAGGATCAGCCCCAGCATTTT,TRBV19,TRBJ1-5,NA,NA
CASSGTNTNEKLFF,TGTGCCAGCAGCGGGACAAATACTAATGAAAAACTGTTTTTT,TRBV7-8,TRBJ1-4,NA,NA
CASSPGTGDTGELFF,TGTGCCAGCTCACCGGGGACAGGGGACACCGGGGAGCTGTTTTTT,TRBV18,TRBJ2-2,NA,TRBD1
CASSSDRNSPLHF,TGTGCCAGCAGTTCGGACAGAAATTCACCCCTCCACTTT,TRBV6-5,TRBJ1-6,NA,NA
CASSKGGIGQGPYEQYF,TGTGCCAGCAGTAAAGGGGGGATCGGACAGGGGCCCTACGAGCAGTACTTC,TRBV2,TRBJ2-7,NA,TRBD1
CASSHPLRLYEKLFF,TGTGCCAGCAGTCATCCCCTTCGGTTATATGAAAAACTGTTTTTT,TRBV5-8,TRBJ1-4,NA,NA
CASSPLGNTEAFF,TGTGCCAGCAGCCCCCTAGGGAACACTGAAGCTTTCTTT,TRBV6-5,TRBJ1-1,NA,NA
CATRANTEAFF,TGTGCCACCCGAGCGAACACTGAAGCTTTCTTT,TRBV28,TRBJ1-1,few,NA
CASRGTSGGTQYF,TGTGCCAGCCGAGGGACTAGCGGGGGTACGCAGTATTTT,TRBV14,TRBJ2-3,NA,TRBD2
CASSDRALQPQHF,TGTGCCAGTAGCGACAGGGCCCTTCAGCCCCAGCATTTT,TRBV19,TRBJ1-5,NA,TRBD1
CASSLELAGGVKFF,TGCGCCAGCAGCTTGGAGCTAGCGGGGGGCGTAAAGTTCTTC,TRBV5-1,TRBJ2-1,NA,TRBD2
CASSAGTGSYNEQFF,TGCGCCAGCAGCGCGGGGACAGGCTCCTACAATGAGCAGTTCTTC,TRBV4-1,TRBJ2-1,once,TRBD1
CASSEDRTGRYGYTF,TGTGCCAGCAGTGAAGACCGGACAGGGCGTTATGGCTACACCTTC,TRBV25-1,TRBJ1-2,once,TRBD1
CASRGTSGNTIYF,TGTGCCAGCAGAGGGACATCTGGAAACACCATATATTTT,TRBV12-3/TRBV12-4,TRBJ1-3,NA,NA
CASSYSRGDGGLNTEAFF,TGTGCCAGCAGCTACTCGCGAGGGGACGGGGGGTTGAACACTGAAGCTTTCTTT,TRBV28,TRBJ1-1,NA,NA
CASSLGLAGGPEGEQYF,TGTGCCAGCAGCTTAGGACTAGCGGGAGGGCCTGAGGGCGAGCAGTACTTC,TRBV7-2,TRBJ2-7,NA,TRBD2
CASSQDTAGTGLYEQYF,TGCGCCAGCAGCCAAGACACGGCCGGGACAGGACTCTACGAGCAGTACTTC,TRBV4-1,TRBJ2-7,NA,TRBD1
CASSSRTGNTDTQYF,TGTGCCAGCAGCTCCCGGACTGGAAACACAGATACGCAGTATTTT,TRBV7-3,TRBJ2-3,NA,NA
CASSPQGFSPLHF,TGTGCCAGCAGCCCTCAGGGTTTCTCACCCCTCCACTTT,TRBV3-1/TRBV3-2,TRBJ1-6,NA,NA
CASSLPPLVVNEQYF,TGTGCCAGCAGTTTACCCCCTTTGGTAGTCAACGAGCAGTACTTC,TRBV28,TRBJ2-7,NA,NA
CASSYLGAGVTGELFF,TGTGCCAGCAGTTACTTGGGAGCGGGAGTGACCGGGGAGCTGTTTTTT,TRBV6-5,TRBJ2-2,NA,TRBD2
CASSLSLGGARNEQFF,TGTGCCAGCAGCCTATCGCTCGGGGGGGCGCGAAATGAGCAGTTCTTC,TRBV3-1/TRBV3-2,TRBJ2-1,once,TRBD2
CATSRGQMNTEAFF,TGTGCCACCAGCAGAGGGCAGATGAACACTGAAGCTTTCTTT,TRBV15,TRBJ1-1,few,NA
CASSLTADNEQFF,TGTGCCAGCAGCCTGACAGCCGACAATGAGCAGTTCTTC,TRBV7-9,TRBJ2-1,once,NA
CASSQDTRTGGGDQPQHF,TGCGCCAGCAGCCAAGATACCCGGACAGGGGGCGGCGATCAGCCCCAGCATTTT,TRBV4-1,TRBJ1-5,NA,TRBD1
CASSPPGLSQQYF,TGTGCCAGCAGTCCGCCGGGACTAAGTCAGCAGTACTTC,TRBV27,TRBJ2-7,few,TRBD2
CASSLRRDFLRPSYGYTF,TGTGCCAGCAGTTTAAGGCGGGACTTCCTGAGGCCATCCTATGGCTACACCTTC,TRBV27,TRBJ1-2,NA,NA
CASSSGGLGQPQHF,TGTGCCAGCAGTTCAGGGGGACTAGGGCAGCCCCAGCATTTT,TRBV28,TRBJ1-5,NA,TRBD1
CASSEVAGDNQPQHF,TGTGCCAGCAGTGAAGTGGCGGGGGACAATCAGCCCCAGCATTTT,TRBV6-4,TRBJ1-5,NA,NA
CASSVAPGWVAGGTGELFF,TGTGCCAGCAGCGTAGCTCCCGGGTGGGTAGCGGGAGGTACCGGGGAGCTGTTTTTT,TRBV9,TRBJ2-2,NA,TRBD2
CASSQDLNEKLFF,TGTGCCAGCAGCCAAGACCTTAATGAAAAACTGTTTTTT,TRBV4-2,TRBJ1-4,NA,NA